These T cell receptor beta chains were read from a single sample in a study of T cells after yellow fever vaccination. TCRdb used MiXCR to reprocess the 5' RACE reads, holding one entry per CDR3 protein. In the table there are approximately 600,000 distinct CDR3 sequences, 9% to 15% of which are singletons. Specimen: PBMCs, collected on the day of the yellow fever booster vaccination. These receptors all stem from a young man who received the YFV17D yellow fever vaccine. CDR3s include the opening cysteine and the closing phenylalanine or tryptophan. A D gene is named only where the DNA matches it firmly. Size values are once, few and many counts, or a class for expanded clones, and some rows have none.

CDR3nt,CDR3aa,j_gene,v_gene,abundance,len,d_gene
TGTGCCAGCAGTGCTCAGGAAAAGCAGCCCCAGCATTTT,CASSAQEKQPQHF,TRBJ1-5,TRBV2,-,13,-
TGCGCCAGCAGCCAAGGACGGGACTACAATGAGCAGTTCTTC,CASSQGRDYNEQFF,TRBJ2-1,TRBV4-3,few,14,-
TGTGCCAGCAGTTTAACTAGCGGGAGTGTTTACGAGCAGTACTTC,CASSLTSGSVYEQYF,TRBJ2-7,TRBV27,-,15,TRBD2
TGTGCCAGCATCCCTGGGGGGGGTGGCTACAATGAGCAGTTCTTC,CASIPGGGGYNEQFF,TRBJ2-1,TRBV28,few,15,TRBD2
TGTGCCAGCTCACCAGCGGACGGGGATGCTTTCTTT,CASSPADGDAFF,TRBJ1-1,TRBV18,few,12,-
TGTGCCAGCAGTAAAAGCTTCGAGCAGTACTTC,CASSKSFEQYF,TRBJ2-7,TRBV12-3/TRBV12-4,-,11,-
TGCGCCAGCAGCTCGAGCACAGATACGCAGTATTTT,CASSSSTDTQYF,TRBJ2-3,TRBV5-1,many,12,-
TGTGCCAGCTCTTGGGGGCCGGCTAGGGGAGAGACCCAGTACTTC,CASSWGPARGETQYF,TRBJ2-5,TRBV18,few,15,-
TGCAGTGCCCCTGGGACAGTTCCTTCCTCCTACAATGAGCAGTTCTTC,CSAPGTVPSSYNEQFF,TRBJ2-1,TRBV20-1,few,16,TRBD1
TGTGCCAGCAGCTTAGCGGGTGGACTAGCATCTAGCTACGAGCAGTACTTC,CASSLAGGLASSYEQYF,TRBJ2-7,TRBV7-2,-,17,TRBD2
TGTGCCAGCAGCTCTGGACAGGGCGCAGATACGCAGTATTTT,CASSSGQGADTQYF,TRBJ2-3,TRBV5-8,-,14,TRBD1
TGCGCCAGCAGCTTGGGAACGACCCTAAGCTCCTACAATGAGCAGTTCTTC,CASSLGTTLSSYNEQFF,TRBJ2-1,TRBV5-1,few,17,-
TGTGCCAGTAGCCCCGGGAGGGGACAGGGGGTGTTTGAGGCCAAAAACATTCAGTACTTC,CASSPGRGQGVFEAKNIQYF,TRBJ2-4,TRBV19,-,20,TRBD1
TGCAGTGTAAGCCCCGGTCAGAAAGAGACCCAGTACTTC,CSVSPGQKETQYF,TRBJ2-5,TRBV20-1,few,13,-
TGTGCCAGCAGGAAGGGACTAGCGGGCTCCTACAATGAGCAGTTCTTC,CASRKGLAGSYNEQFF,TRBJ2-1,TRBV9,-,16,TRBD2
TGTGCCAGCAGTTACGGCCGGAATCAGCCCCAGCATTTT,CASSYGRNQPQHF,TRBJ1-5,TRBV6-5,few,13,-
TGTGCCAGCAGTTTATTAGGGGACGGCACAGATACGCAGTATTTT,CASSLLGDGTDTQYF,TRBJ2-3,TRBV12-3/TRBV12-4,few,15,-
TGTGCCAGTAGTCCTAAAGGGGCGGGAGGGCCTCAAGAGCAGTTCTTC,CASSPKGAGGPQEQFF,TRBJ2-1,TRBV19,few,16,TRBD2
TGTGCCAGCAGTTACGTCGGGAGGGCCCTGGATACGCAGTATTTT,CASSYVGRALDTQYF,TRBJ2-3,TRBV6-5,-,15,TRBD2
TGTGCCAGCCGGGGGCCGGGGGCCAACGTCCTGACTTTC,CASRGPGANVLTF,TRBJ2-6,TRBV28,many,13,-
TGTGCCAGCAGCCGAGACTCGTATACGCAGTATTTT,CASSRDSYTQYF,TRBJ2-3,TRBV5-6,-,12,-
TGCAGCGTTGCCCGGGAAGAGTCCGGTACGCAGTATTTT,CSVAREESGTQYF,TRBJ2-3,TRBV29-1,many,13,-
TGCAGTGCTAGATCTCCGGGACAGGGGCCCTACGAGCAGTACTTC,CSARSPGQGPYEQYF,TRBJ2-7,TRBV20-1,-,15,TRBD1
TGTGCCAGCAGCCCGACAGGGGTTGAGGGCTACACCTTC,CASSPTGVEGYTF,TRBJ1-2,TRBV6-1,-,13,TRBD1
TGTGCCAGCATAGTCCAGGGGGGGGTCTACAATGAGCAGTTCTTC,CASIVQGGVYNEQFF,TRBJ2-1,TRBV7-2,few,15,-
TGTGCCAGCGGTGCAACTAATGAAAAACTGTTTTTT,CASGATNEKLFF,TRBJ1-4,TRBV2,-,12,-
TGTGCCATCAGTTCTGTCGGAAACTACGAGCAGTACTTC,CAISSVGNYEQYF,TRBJ2-7,TRBV10-3,-,13,-
TGTGCCAGCAGCTTGCTAGCGGGAGTGGGCGATACGCAGTATTTT,CASSLLAGVGDTQYF,TRBJ2-3,TRBV7-3,many,15,TRBD2
TGCGCCAGCAGCCAAGTTTTTTGGGCGCCGGGACGGAGCTCCTACAATGAGCAGTTCTTC,CASSQVFWAPGRSSYNEQFF,TRBJ2-1,TRBV4-3,few,20,-
TGTGCCACCAGTGGAACTAGCGGGACCCAGGGCCACACAGATACGCAGTATTTT,CATSGTSGTQGHTDTQYF,TRBJ2-3,TRBV24-1,few,18,TRBD2
TGCAGTGCTACACCGGGGACAGATAGCAATCAGCCCCAGCATTTT,CSATPGTDSNQPQHF,TRBJ1-5,TRBV20-1,few,15,TRBD1
TGTGCCACCTCGGGAGGGCCAGGCTATGGCTACACCTTC,CATSGGPGYGYTF,TRBJ1-2,TRBV24-1,-,13,-
TGCAGTGCGACTCGCCCCGCCCAGGGTATAGCGGGAGGGTCCCACGAGCAGTACTTC,CSATRPAQGIAGGSHEQYF,TRBJ2-7,TRBV20-1,few,19,TRBD2
TGTGCCAGCAGAACCCTGACTCGACAGGGAGAAGGTGTGTGGGCTGAAGCTTTCTTT,CASRTLTRQGEGVWAEAFF,TRBJ1-1,TRBV2,-,19,TRBD1
TGTGCCACCACCCCCGACAAACCCTACGAGCAGTACTTC,CATTPDKPYEQYF,TRBJ2-7,TRBV24-1,-,13,-
TGTGCCAGCAAAGCGACAGATACGCAGTATTTT,CASKATDTQYF,TRBJ2-3,TRBV7-2,-,11,-
TGCGCCAGCAGCCAACCGCCGGGAGCGAGACAAATACAATATGGCTACACCTTC,CASSQPPGARQIQYGYTF,TRBJ1-2,TRBV4-3,-,18,-
TGTGCCAGCAGTTACTCGAGACAGGGGATGGGTGGTGAGCAGTTCTTC,CASSYSRQGMGGEQFF,TRBJ2-1,TRBV6-2/TRBV6-3,few,16,TRBD1
TGCAGCGTTGAAGATCTTAGCGGGAGCTACGGCGAGCAGTACTTC,CSVEDLSGSYGEQYF,TRBJ2-7,TRBV29-1,few,15,TRBD2
TGCAGCGTCTCCCAGACAGGTACCTATGGCTACACCTTC,CSVSQTGTYGYTF,TRBJ1-2,TRBV29-1,-,13,-
TGTGCCAGCAGCCGTAGCGGGAGTGTCAGCCACGAGCAGTACTTC,CASSRSGSVSHEQYF,TRBJ2-7,TRBV7-9,few,15,TRBD2
TGTGCCATCACTAGCAGCACAGATACGCAGTATTTT,CAITSSTDTQYF,TRBJ2-3,TRBV10-3,many,12,-
TGCAGTGCTAGGGTAGCGGGGACCCAAAACATTCAGTACTTC,CSARVAGTQNIQYF,TRBJ2-4,TRBV20-1,-,14,TRBD2
TGTGCCAGCGCAGGGGTTGGGGTGTACGAGCAGTACTTC,CASAGVGVYEQYF,TRBJ2-7,TRBV7-2,-,13,-
TGTGCCAGCGGGATTTACGAGCAGTACTTC,CASGIYEQYF,TRBJ2-7,TRBV28,many,10,-
TGCAGTGCGAGGGTCGGGGCGGGAGGGCCGAATGAGCAGTTCTTC,CSARVGAGGPNEQFF,TRBJ2-1,TRBV20-1,few,15,TRBD2